Listed below are T cell receptor beta chains from one sample, sequenced in a study of CD8 T cells in Susac syndrome. TCRdb passed the immunoSEQ multiplex PCR reads through MiXCR, listing each CDR3 protein once. The sample has about 66,000 distinct CDR3 sequences, around 95% seen once. Specimen: CD8+ T cells from PBMCs. These receptors were collected from a human donor with multiple sclerosis. The CDR3 runs from the conserved cysteine through the conserved F or W. A D gene is named only where the DNA matches it firmly. For some rows the clone size is stated as once, few or many, or as a class when expanded; others skip it.

14	NA	TRBD2	TRBV13	TRBJ2-1	TGTGCCAGCAGCTTCCGACTAGCGGGCATAGAGCAGTTCTTC	CASSFRLAGIEQFF
15	NA	NA	TRBV6-5	TRBJ2-3	TGTGCCAGCGCACTGGCGTTGGAGAGCACAGATACGCAGTATTTT	CASALALESTDTQYF
14	NA	NA	TRBV20-1	TRBJ2-7	TGCAGTGCTAGAGATACGACAAGAGACTACGAGCAGTACTTC	CSARDTTRDYEQYF
12	NA	NA	TRBV29-1	TRBJ2-7	TGCAGCGTTGAATGGGGTTCCTACGAGCAGTACTTC	CSVEWGSYEQYF
16	once	TRBD2	TRBV6-1	TRBJ2-7	TGTGCCAGCAGCGCTAAACTAGCGGAACTCTCCTACGAGCAGTACTTC	CASSAKLAELSYEQYF
12	NA	NA	TRBV7-9	TRBJ2-3	TGTGCCAGCAGCCGATACACAGATACGCAGTATTTT	CASSRYTDTQYF
14	NA	NA	TRBV27	TRBJ1-6	TGTGCCAGCAGTCCCCGGGAGTTATGGTCACCCCTCCACTTT	CASSPRELWSPLHF
14	NA	NA	TRBV4-3	TRBJ1-2	TGCGCCAGCAGCCAGTACCACGGGAGCTATGGCTACACCTTC	CASSQYHGSYGYTF
16	NA	TRBD2	TRBV4-2	TRBJ2-7	TGTGCCAGCAGCCAAGGTAGCGGGAGATTCCAGGCGGAGCAGTACTTC	CASSQGSGRFQAEQYF
13	NA	TRBD1	TRBV29-1	TRBJ2-7	TGCAGCGTGAGGACAGGGAACTCCTACGAGCAGTACTTC	CSVRTGNSYEQYF
15	NA	TRBD1	TRBV4-3	TRBJ1-2	TGCGCCAGCAGCCAAGATAGGGCAGGGGGCTATGGCTACACCTTC	CASSQDRAGGYGYTF
12	NA	NA	TRBV7-8	TRBJ2-3	TGTGCCAGCAGCTATCGTACAGATACGCAGTATTTT	CASSYRTDTQYF
14	NA	NA	TRBV27	TRBJ2-2	TGTGCCAGCAGTTCAGGGCTCGGCACCGGGGAGCTGTTTTTT	CASSSGLGTGELFF
11	NA	NA	TRBV10-3	TRBJ2-7	TGTGCCATCCGGGAAGACTACGAGCAGTACTTC	CAIREDYEQYF
14	NA	NA	TRBV5-6	TRBJ1-1	TGTGCCAGCAGCCGCGCGACGGGGACCACTGAAGCTTTCTTT	CASSRATGTTEAFF
12	NA	NA	TRBV20-1	TRBJ2-7	TGCAGTGCTAGAGTCCAGGACTACGAGCAGTACTTC	CSARVQDYEQYF
14	NA	TRBD1	TRBV20-1	TRBJ2-7	TGCAGTGCTCCCCTGGACAGGGGAGCCTACGAGCAGTACTTC	CSAPLDRGAYEQYF
12	NA	TRBD1	TRBV29-1	TRBJ1-2	TGCAGCGACGACAGGGGTACCTATGGCTACACCTTC	CSDDRGTYGYTF
14	NA	TRBD1	TRBV27	TRBJ2-7	TGTGCCAGCAGTTTACAGGGGGCTCACTACGAGCAGTACTTC	CASSLQGAHYEQYF
15	NA	TRBD2	TRBV6-2/TRBV6-3	TRBJ2-1	TGTGCCAGCAGTTACCCGATAGCGGGAGTCAATGAGCAGTTCTTC	CASSYPIAGVNEQFF
16	NA	TRBD2	TRBV6-6	TRBJ2-1	TGTGCCAGCAGTTCTTCCCTAGCGGGGGGGGACAATGAGCAGTTCTTC	CASSSSLAGGDNEQFF
15	NA	NA	TRBV13	TRBJ1-2	TGTGCCAGCAGCCAACTAGGACAGATGGACTATGGCTACACCTTC	CASSQLGQMDYGYTF
17	NA	TRBD1	TRBV7-2	TRBJ2-5	TGTGCCAGCAGCTTAGACGGACCGGGACAGGGGACAGAGACCCAGTACTTC	CASSLDGPGQGTETQYF
14	NA	NA	TRBV9	TRBJ2-7	TGTGCCAGCAGCCCTCACCGGGGGACCTACGAGCAGTACTTC	CASSPHRGTYEQYF
16	NA	NA	TRBV6-5	TRBJ2-1	TGTGCCAGCAGTTTTGGCGGCGCACAGGGAATGGATGAGCAGTTCTTC	CASSFGGAQGMDEQFF
15	NA	NA	TRBV27	TRBJ1-2	TGTGCCAGCAGTTGGAAATCAGGGGTGAATCGGGGCTACACCTTC	CASSWKSGVNRGYTF
15	once	NA	TRBV3-1	TRBJ1-2	TGTGCCAGCAGCCAAGTAGGCGGTACTAACTATGGCTACACCTTC	CASSQVGGTNYGYTF
17	NA	TRBD1	TRBV20-1	TRBJ1-1	TGCAGTGCTAGGGATTATAGACAGGGAGGGGGTTACACTGAAGCTTTCTTT	CSARDYRQGGGYTEAFF
14	once	NA	TRBV28	TRBJ2-7	TGTGCCAGTATTAACCTTGGGGCAGACTACGAGCAGTACTTC	CASINLGADYEQYF
13	NA	NA	TRBV9	TRBJ2-7	TGTGCCAGCAGCGTAGATTCTGGATACGAGCAGTACTTC	CASSVDSGYEQYF
12	once	NA	TRBV2	TRBJ2-1	TGTGCCAGCAGCCCCCTACAGAATGAGCAGTTCTTC	CASSPLQNEQFF
12	NA	NA	TRBV12-3/TRBV12-4	TRBJ1-1	TGTGCCTCCACCCCGGGCACCACTGAAGCTTTCTTT	CASTPGTTEAFF
13	NA	NA	TRBV3-1	TRBJ1-1	TGTGCCAGCAGCCAAGATCAGAGCACTGAAGCTTTCTTT	CASSQDQSTEAFF
14	NA	TRBD2	TRBV20-1	TRBJ2-1	TGCAGTGCTCCCGGGACTAGCTACTACAATGAGCAGTTCTTC	CSAPGTSYYNEQFF
12	NA	NA	TRBV27	TRBJ1-2	TGTGCCAGCAGTCCCTTAGGGGGAGGCTACACCTTC	CASSPLGGGYTF
12	NA	NA	TRBV30	TRBJ2-3	TGTGCCTGGAGTGTAGGAGGAGATACGCAGTATTTT	CAWSVGGDTQYF
15	NA	NA	TRBV27	TRBJ2-3	TGTGCCAGCAGATCCGAGCCACGTATCACAGATACGCAGTATTTT	CASRSEPRITDTQYF
15	NA	TRBD1	TRBV9	TRBJ2-7	TGTGCCAGCAGCGTCGGGACAGGGGATGTCTACGAGCAGTACTTC	CASSVGTGDVYEQYF
15	NA	TRBD1	TRBV12-3/TRBV12-4	TRBJ2-7	TGTGCCAGCAGTTTAGGAGGGACAGGCCTTTACGAGCAGTACTTC	CASSLGGTGLYEQYF
12	NA	NA	TRBV12-5	TRBJ2-3	TGTGCTAGTGGTTTTTCCGGAGATACGCAGTATTTT	CASGFSGDTQYF
14	NA	TRBD1	TRBV4-3	TRBJ1-1	TGCGCCAGCAGCCAAAACAGGGGCCTTCCTGAAGCTTTCTTT	CASSQNRGLPEAFF